This entry describes one T cell receptor (beta chain). Additional DNA sequences in this sample encode the identical CDR3. The data were obtained in a study of shared clonotypes between healthy human individuals. The protocol was immunoSEQ multiplex PCR, while the TCRdb copy is restricted to in-frame clones and leaves out a portion. Among around 2.1 million clones listed, 90% to 95% were seen once. Terminally differentiated effector memory CD45RA+ cells were excluded by CCR7 positive selection of CD45RO-negative cells. This receptor was taken from a man between 18 and 29 years old in good health. Some clones in this sample may be carry-over from other donors' samples. The sample taken for sequencing was naive CD8+ T cells from PBMCs.

CDR3 sequence reads: CASSVDYNEQFF. CDR3 nucleotide sequence: TGTGCCAGCAGCGTGGACTACAATGAGCAGTTCTTC. This rearrangement joins TRBV9 to TRBJ2-1, with D unclear. Trimming cost V 2 bases and J 3 bases, with 3 bases left between them. This CDR3 contains 12 residues. CDR1 SGDLS and CDR2 YYNGEE come from the germline V gene.